The 15 T cell receptor beta chains reported below all come from one sample, sequenced in a study of blood T cell repertoires in COVID-19 (dated by TCRdb to the early 2020s). To prepare the library, the immunoSEQ multiplex PCR assay was applied. The immuneACCESS repertoire file appears here via TCRdb, limited to in-frame rearrangements. These files lack a portion of the clones; in checked studies, under half of the deficit traces to unresolved V genes, and the cause of the others is not known. Within this sample are around 280,000 clones, with around 91% of them counted one time only. The ten largest clones capture roughly 1.5% of the sample. Sequenced input: PBMCs or T cells enriched from blood (not recorded which). These receptors were taken from a woman in her late teens or twenties with acute COVID-19.

This chain uses TRBV2 with TRBJ2-1; possibly TRBD2 for D (6 bases). Trimming took off 3 bases at V and 0 bases at J, with 15 bases between the two ends. CDR1 is SNHLY and CDR2 is FYNNEI in the germline V gene. The CDR3 length is 17 residues. CDR3 protein: CASSERSEGPSYNEQFF. The CDR3 nucleotides are TGTGCCAGCAGTGAGAGGTCGGAGGGGCCCTCCTACAATGAGCAGTTCTTC.

This chain connects TRBV6-2 or TRBV6-3 to TRBJ2-1, with D possibly TRBD2 on 6 matching bases. The CDR3 sequence is 17 residues long. Germline-derived CDR1 and CDR2 are MNHEY and SVGEGT. Trimming removed 2 bases at V and 5 bases at J, with 19 bases between. This chain's CDR3 is CASSYPTRPSVDNEQFF. CDR3 sequence (DNA): TGTGCCAGCAGTTACCCCACTCGGCCTAGCGTCGACAATGAGCAGTTCTTC.

In nucleotides, the CDR3 is TGTGCCAGCAGTACCAACAGGGTCGCGGTCTATGGCTACACCTTC. This encodes CASSTNRVAVYGYTF. The chain recombines TRBV27 with TRBJ1-2; a possible D gene is TRBD1 (6 bases). The CDR3 covers 15 residues. V lost 5 bases to trimming and J lost 4 bases, with 17 bases between them. Per germline, CDR1 MNHEY and CDR2 SMNVEV (reference sequence).

The V gene is TRBV6-5, the J gene TRBJ2-5, with 7 bases aligning to TRBD2. The CDR3 length is 14 residues. Losses at the gene ends were 6 bases for V and 2 bases for J; bases not matched to a gene: 6. From germline, CDR1 is MNHEY and CDR2 SVGAGI. The CDR3 spells CASSTTSSQETQYF. The CDR3 nucleotides read TGTGCCAGCAGCACGACTAGCTCTCAAGAGACCCAGTACTTC.

The V and J genes are TRBV12-3 or TRBV12-4 and TRBJ2-7; the D gene is possibly TRBD1 (6 bases). Trimming cost V 4 bases and J 5 bases, with 12 bases left between them. This CDR3 region has 13 residues. CDR3 sequence: CASSSQQGNEQYF. The CDR3 nucleotides read TGTGCCAGCAGTTCACAGCAGGGGAACGAGCAGTACTTC.

The chain uses TRBV10-3 and TRBJ2-1, with 7 nucleotides matching TRBD2. The CDR3 covers 17 residues. Trimming removed 2 bases from V and 0 bases from J; junction bases left unmatched: 7. Looked up from germline, CDR1 is ENHRY and CDR2 is SYGVKD. CDR3 DNA sequence: TGTGCCATCAGTGAGGGTCTCGTAGCGGGCTCCTACAATGAGCAGTTCTTC. It codes for CAISEGLVAGSYNEQFF.

This clone was seen more than once but under ten times. The V call is TRBV19, the J call TRBJ1-5, with D tentatively TRBD1 (5 bases). V lost 7 bases and J lost 0, with 13 bases in between. CDR3 length equals 15 residues. The germline gives CDR1 LNHDA, CDR2 SQIVND (reference sequence). The CDR3 here is CASNRLTASNQPQHF. CDR3 bases: TGTGCCAGTAACAGGTTGACAGCTAGCAATCAGCCCCAGCATTTT.

The rearrangement uses TRBV3-1 (or the pseudogene TRBV3-2) and TRBJ1-5; D might be TRBD1 (5 bases). Trimming took off 4 bases at V and 0 bases at J, with 7 bases between the two ends. The germline gives CDR1 LGHDT, CDR2 YNNKEL (reference sequence). This CDR3 region has 14 residues. In nucleotides, the CDR3 is TGTGCCAGCAGCCGTGGACATAGCAATCAGCCCCAGCATTTT. Translated, it gives CASSRGHSNQPQHF.

The chain combines TRBV30 with TRBJ1-5; the D is unclear. The V gene lost 5 bases and the J gene lost 4 bases, with 18 bases spanning the gap. The CDR3 covers 15 residues. CDR1 is GTSNPN, CDR2 SVGIG, per germline (reference sequence). The CDR3 here is CAWGLEGTHNQPQHF. CDR3 bases: TGTGCCTGGGGGTTGGAGGGCACGCATAATCAGCCCCAGCATTTT.

The chain couples TRBV19 to TRBJ2-1, with 11 positions matching TRBD2. Germline loops: CDR1 LNHDA, CDR2 SQIVND (reference sequence). Unmatched junction bases numbered 4, after V lost 4 bases and J lost 2 bases. The CDR3 has 16 residues. The CDR3 DNA reads TGTGCCAGTAGTACCCGACTAGCGGGACCCTACAATGAGCAGTTCTTC. This encodes CASSTRLAGPYNEQFF.

V is TRBV7-3 and J is TRBJ1-1, with unresolved D. The germline V gene has CDR1 SGHTA and CDR2 FQGTGA. The CDR3 runs to 13 residues. Trimming shortened V by 0 bases and J by 6 bases, and 8 bases separated the two germline ends. As DNA, the CDR3 is TGTGCCAGCAGCTTAACCCCCACGGCTGAAGCTTTCTTT. This gives the protein CASSLTPTAEAFF.

This chain joins TRBV10-1 and TRBJ1-6, with TRBD1 as a possible D gene (5 bases). The V gene lost 8 bases and the J gene lost 10 bases, with 21 bases spanning the gap. The CDR3 contains 15 residues. Germline V lookup: CDR1 WNHNN, CDR2 SYGVQD (reference sequence). This chain's CDR3 is CASFPQGEGRSPLHF. The CDR3 DNA reads as TGCGCCAGCTTCCCTCAAGGGGAAGGGCGCTCACCCCTCCACTTT.

The genes are TRBV9 and TRBJ2-7; 7 positions agree with TRBD1. The V gene's germline CDR1 is SGDLS and CDR2 YYNGEE. The junction had 11 bases not matched to a gene; V was cut back by 3 bases and J by 5 bases. There are 15 residues in the CDR3. CDR3 sequence: CASSALAGGVDEQYF. In DNA form, the CDR3 reads TGTGCCAGCAGCGCCCTTGCAGGGGGTGTCGACGAGCAGTACTTC.

This clone occurred once. The V call is TRBV5-1, the J call TRBJ1-5; TRBD1 agrees at 12 bases. The CDR3 contains 16 residues. Looked up from germline, CDR1 is SGHRS and CDR2 is YFSETQ. The J segment lost 2 bases and the V segment lost 4 bases, leaving 4 bases of the junction unmatched. The chain's CDR3 is CASSPGQGARNQPQHF. The CDR3 DNA is TGCGCCAGCAGCCCGGGACAGGGGGCGCGCAATCAGCCCCAGCATTTT.

This clone was counted a few times. The chain joins TRBV2 to TRBJ2-7, with a weak D call TRBD2 (5 bases). Germline CDR1 reads SNHLY; CDR2 reads FYNNEI. V was clipped by 11 bases and J by 6 bases, with 23 bases between them. This CDR3 spans 14 amino acids. The CDR3 is CAHWRSSMTGEQYF. The CDR3 DNA reads TGTGCCCACTGGAGGTCATCGATGACGGGCGAGCAGTACTTC. Full variable domain (missing parts from reference TRBV2 and TRBJ2-7): EPEVTQTPSHQVTQMGQEVILRCVPISNHLYFYWYRQILGQKVEFLVSFYNNEISEKSEIFDDQFSVERPDGSNFTLKIRSTKLEDSAMYFCAHWRSSMTGEQYFGPGTRLTVT.